This TCR beta chain was sequenced for a study of shared clonotypes between healthy human individuals. Study information: Every donor yielded three CD4 naive, three CD4 memory, two CD8 naive and one CD8 memory plate.

V gave up 5 bases and J gave up 5 bases, with 20 bases separating them. This CDR3 is built from 16 residues. Germline V gene sequence: CDR1 SEHNR, CDR2 FQNEAQ (reference sequence). All donors were healthy HIV-negative adults lacking recent acute infections or vaccinations. Assay used: immunoSEQ multiplex PCR; TCRdb lists only in-frame clones, some missing. The sample comprises approximately 2.1 million clones, over 90% of which are singletons, and 0.39% rests with the top ten. The chain recombines TRBV7-9 with TRBJ2-3; TRBD1 or TRBD2 may be the D gene (6 bases each). This sequence originates from a young man in good health. Some clones in this sample may be carry-over from other donors' samples. The sequenced sample consisted of naive CD4+ T cells from PBMCs. Subset reported: CD45RA+ positively selected. The CDR3 DNA reads as TGTGCCAGCAGCCCCCCGGGTGGGGGGCGTATAGATACGCAGTATTTT. Protein sequence: CASSPPGGGRIDTQYF.